This TCR beta chain stems from a study of blood T cell repertoires in COVID-19. Overall study: The United States, Italy and Spain supplied acute and convalescent COVID-19 samples. Nucleic acid was either cDNA or gDNA, and it came from T cells, B-cell-depleted T cells, or PBMCs.

As processed by the authors: Estimated nucleated cell counts came from reference gene primer amplification. TCRdb's table, derived via immunoSEQ multiplex PCR, lists solely in-frame clones and lacks some. The DNA was the basis for D and trimming; V, J and clone size are from that table. The sample has approximately 360,000 clones; about 89% are singletons. This clonotype was sampled from a man aged 40-55 years with acute or convalescent COVID-19. Sequencing input: peripheral blood.

The CDR3 DNA follows: TGTGCCAGTAGTATATCAACAGGGTCTAATGAAAAACTGTTTTTT. The encoded protein is CASSISTGSNEKLFF. V is TRBV19 and J is TRBJ1-4, with D perhaps TRBD1 (6 bases). CDR3 size: 15 residues. CDR1 LNHDA and CDR2 SQIVND come from the germline V gene (reference sequence). With 2 bases removed from V and 3 bases from J, the gap between germline ends came to 10 bases.